The 9 T cell receptor beta chains reported below all come from one sample, sequenced in a study of T cell responses to AZD1222 COVID-19 vaccine. Data came from immunoSEQ multiplex PCR; TCRdb stores just in-frame clones and leaves some out. The sample lists about 140,000 clones, around nine tenths seen once, with about 5.5% in the top ten. Sequenced here: peripheral blood, sampled on day 0 of AZD1222 vaccination. Receptors were obtained from an adult in good health.

This CDR3 reads CASTPNRGAGNQPQHF. The CDR3 nucleotides read TGTGCCAGCACCCCTAACAGGGGGGCAGGCAATCAGCCCCAGCATTTT. The chain carries TRBV28 and TRBJ1-5, with 8 bases identical to TRBD1. The junction had 10 bases not matched to a gene; V was cut back by 7 bases and J by 2 bases. This CDR3 is 16 amino acids long. Germline V gene sequence: CDR1 MDHEN, CDR2 SYDVKM.

The genes are TRBV10-1 and TRBJ1-5; maybe TRBD1 (5 bases). CDR1 is WNHNN and CDR2 is SYGVQD in the germline V gene (reference sequence). This CDR3 region has 17 residues. V was pared by 0 bases and J by 5 bases, with 17 bases between. The CDR3 region is CASSESFVLIQDQPQHF. CDR3 bases: TGCGCCAGCAGTGAGTCCTTCGTCCTTATACAGGATCAGCCCCAGCATTTT.

This clone was picked up a small number of times. This chain uses TRBV7-2 with TRBJ1-6; perhaps TRBD1 as D (6 bases). With 5 bases removed from V and 10 bases from J, the gap between germline ends came to 15 bases. Germline lookup yields CDR1 SGHTA and CDR2 FQGNSA. The CDR3 extends over 14 amino acids. This CDR3 is CASSVSRGGSPLHF. The CDR3 DNA is TGTGCCAGCAGCGTTAGCAGGGGCGGGTCACCCCTCCACTTT. Combining the CDR3 with reference TRBV7-2 and TRBJ1-6 gives the whole variable domain GAGVSQSPSNKVTEKGKDVELRCDPISGHTALYWYRQSLGQGLEFLIYFQGNSAPDKSGLPSDRFSAERTGGSVSTLTIQRTQQEDSAVYLCASSVSRGGSPLHFGNGTRLTVT.

CDR3 sequence: CASSLVAGGNTEAFF. The DNA for the CDR3 is TGTGCCAGCAGCTTAGTGGCAGGGGGTAACACTGAAGCTTTCTTT. The chain employs TRBV7-8 and TRBJ1-1; 7 bases are a match to TRBD1. Losses at the gene ends were 1 base for V and 2 bases for J; bases not matched to a gene: 4. The CDR3 is 15 residues long. Germline CDR1 and CDR2: SGHVS and FQNEAQ. The full variable domain, rest sourced from reference TRBV7-8 and TRBJ1-1, is GAGVSQSPRYKVAKRGQDVALRCDPISGHVSLFWYQQALGQGPEFLTYFQNEAQLDKSGLPSDRFFAERPEGSVSTLKIQRTQQEDSAVYLCASSLVAGGNTEAFFGQGTRLTVV.

Note on this clone: At one end the junction does not follow the germline gene, possibly because of a read error. CDR3 nucleotides: TGTGCCAGCAGCGAAGCTCTCCGAGGGAATCAGCCCCAGCATTTT. This gives the protein CASSEALRGNQPQHF. V gene TRBV6-1 combines with J gene TRBJ1-5; no definite D call. The CDR3 has 15 amino acids. Looked up from germline, CDR1 is MNHNS and CDR2 is SASEGT.

V gene TRBV7-3 combines with J gene TRBJ1-1, with a possible D match to TRBD1 (5 bases). Germline loops: CDR1 SGHTA, CDR2 FQGTGA. Trimming removed 5 bases at V and 7 bases at J, with 23 bases between. The CDR3 covers 16 residues. The CDR3 coding sequence is TGTGCCAGCAGCCCTAGTAGTAGGGCAGGGACGGGTGAAGCTTTCTTT. This sequence encodes CASSPSSRAGTGEAFF.

The gene calls are TRBV18 and TRBJ2-6; no clear D. Germline assignment: CDR1 KGHSH and CDR2 LQKENI. CDR3 length equals 17 residues. The V and J ends lost 2 bases and 0 bases respectively, with 11 bases between them. The CDR3 nucleotides read TGTGCCAGCTCACCAGGGCCCCTTTCCTCTGGGGCCAACGTCCTGACTTTC. As protein: CASSPGPLSSGANVLTF.

This sequence joins TRBV6-5 and TRBJ2-7; D might be TRBD1 or TRBD2, each matching 7 bases. CDR3 length: 15 residues. Germline lookup yields CDR1 MNHEY and CDR2 SVGAGI. With 6 bases removed from V and 4 bases from J, the gap between germline ends came to 19 bases. CDR3 DNA: TGTGCCAGCAGCCCCAGGGGGAGGGCGAGTTACGAGCAGTACTTC. This codes for CASSPRGRASYEQYF.

The chain joins TRBV19 to TRBJ1-5; possibly TRBD1 for D (5 bases). From germline, CDR1 is LNHDA and CDR2 SQIVND (reference sequence). This CDR3 contains 13 residues. Deletions cut 4 bases from V and 5 bases from J, with 9 bases between. The CDR3: CASSRDRDQPQHF. The DNA for the CDR3 is TGTGCCAGTAGTAGGGACCGGGATCAGCCCCAGCATTTT.